These 5 T cell receptor beta chains originate from one sample sequenced in a study of T cells after yellow fever vaccination. MiXCR was run by TCRdb on the 5' RACE reads, yielding one entry per CDR3 protein. The sample has 35,000 to 55,000 distinct CDR3 sequences; 6.8% are singletons. Sequenced here: CD8+ T cells not binding an NS4B(214-222) dextramer, sorted from PBMCs, sampled 45 days after the yellow fever booster vaccination. The receptors were gathered from a man aged 25-45 years who received the YFV17D yellow fever vaccine.

The chain links TRBV6-2 or TRBV6-3 to TRBJ2-1, with D unresolved. Trimming pared 8 bases from V and 9 bases from J, leaving 17 bases between. Germline V CDR1 and CDR2: MNHEY, SVGEGT. The CDR3 runs to 13 residues. The CDR3 sequence: CASVDSPGSEQFF. The CDR3 DNA reads as TGTGCCAGCGTCGACTCCCCGGGCAGTGAGCAGTTCTTC.

In this sample, this clonotype turned up many times. The chain joins TRBV6-2 or TRBV6-3 to TRBJ2-7; 8 bases map to TRBD1. Trimming removed 4 bases from V and 5 bases from J; junction bases left unmatched: 10. The CDR3 extends over 15 amino acids. Germline CDR1 is MNHEY and CDR2 is SVGEGT. The CDR3 loop reads CASSFSLDRENEQYF. The CDR3 DNA reads TGTGCCAGCAGTTTTAGCCTGGACAGGGAAAACGAGCAGTACTTC.

This clonotype was detected ten times or more. The chain uses TRBV14 and TRBJ2-3; TRBD2 aligns across 8 bases. This CDR3 has 17 amino acids. CDR1 is SGHDN, CDR2 FVKESK, per germline. The V segment lost 1 base and the J segment 0 bases; nucleotides outside the gene matches: 6. CDR3 sequence: CASSQALAVTSTDTQYF. The CDR3 nucleotides read TGTGCCAGCAGCCAAGCACTAGCGGTAACTAGCACAGATACGCAGTATTTT. The variable domain in full, completed from reference TRBV14 and TRBJ2-3, reads EAGVTQFPSHSVIEKGQTVTLRCDPISGHDNLYWYRRVMGKEIKFLLHFVKESKQDESGMPNNRFLAERTGGTYSTLKVQPAELEDSGVYFCASSQALAVTSTDTQYFGPGTRLTVL.

This clonotype appeared many times. This sequence joins TRBV27 and TRBJ2-1; D possibly corresponds to TRBD2 (6 bases). The CDR3 covers 13 residues. Germline-derived CDR1 and CDR2 are MNHEY and SMNVEV (reference sequence). V lost 5 bases and J 9 bases, leaving 14 bases between the germline ends. CDR3 sequence (DNA): TGTGCCAGCAGTCCCCCGTCTAGCGCTGAGCAGTTCTTC. Translating it yields CASSPPSSAEQFF.

The chain joins TRBV25-1 to TRBJ2-7, with a tentative D call TRBD2 (5 bases). Germline V gene lookup returns CDR1 MGHDK and CDR2 SYGVNS. The CDR3 totals 15 residues. The germline V and J ends were trimmed by 1 base and 0 bases, with 10 bases remaining between them. This CDR3 is CASSESREYSYEQYF. The CDR3 coding sequence is TGTGCCAGCAGTGAATCGAGGGAATACTCCTACGAGCAGTACTTC.